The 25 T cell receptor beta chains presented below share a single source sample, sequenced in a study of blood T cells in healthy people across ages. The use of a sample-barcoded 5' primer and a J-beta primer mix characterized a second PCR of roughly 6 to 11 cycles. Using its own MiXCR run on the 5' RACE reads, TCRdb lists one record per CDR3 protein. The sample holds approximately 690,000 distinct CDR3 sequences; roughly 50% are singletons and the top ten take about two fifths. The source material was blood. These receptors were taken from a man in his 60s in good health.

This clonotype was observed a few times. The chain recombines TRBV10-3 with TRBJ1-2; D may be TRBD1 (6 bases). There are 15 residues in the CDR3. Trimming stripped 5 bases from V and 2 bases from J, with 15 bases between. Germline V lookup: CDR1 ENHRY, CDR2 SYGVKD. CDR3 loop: CAISSPGGPNYGYTF. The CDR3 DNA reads TGTGCCATCAGTTCCCCGGGGGGGCCAAACTATGGCTACACCTTC.

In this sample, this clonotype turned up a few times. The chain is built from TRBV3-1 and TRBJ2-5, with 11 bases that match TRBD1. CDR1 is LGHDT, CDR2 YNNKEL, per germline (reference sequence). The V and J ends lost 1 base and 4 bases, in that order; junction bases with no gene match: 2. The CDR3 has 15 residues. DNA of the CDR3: TGTGCCAGCAGCCAAGTGGGGACAGGGGGAGAGACCCAGTACTTC. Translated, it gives CASSQVGTGGETQYF.

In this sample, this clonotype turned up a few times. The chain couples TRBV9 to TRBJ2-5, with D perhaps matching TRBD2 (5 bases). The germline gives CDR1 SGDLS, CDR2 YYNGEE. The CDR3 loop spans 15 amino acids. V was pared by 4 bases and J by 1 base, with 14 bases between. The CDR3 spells CASSPRGRLQETQYF. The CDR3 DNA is TGTGCCAGCAGCCCTCGGGGAAGACTCCAAGAGACCCAGTACTTC.

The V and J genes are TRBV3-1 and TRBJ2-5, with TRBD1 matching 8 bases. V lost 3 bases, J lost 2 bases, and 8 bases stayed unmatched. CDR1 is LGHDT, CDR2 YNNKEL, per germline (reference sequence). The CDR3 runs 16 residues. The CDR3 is CASSQPDRGGQETQYF. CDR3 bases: TGTGCCAGCAGCCAGCCCGACAGGGGCGGACAAGAGACCCAGTACTTC.

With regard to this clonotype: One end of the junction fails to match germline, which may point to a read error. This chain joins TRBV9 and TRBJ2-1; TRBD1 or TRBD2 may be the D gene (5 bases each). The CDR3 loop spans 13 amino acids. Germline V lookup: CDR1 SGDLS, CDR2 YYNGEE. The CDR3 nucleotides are TGCGCCAGCAGCTTGGACGGGACCTATGAGCAGTTCTTC. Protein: CASSLDGTYEQFF. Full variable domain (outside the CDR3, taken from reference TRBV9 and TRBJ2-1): DSGVTQTPKHLITATGQRVTLRCSPRSGDLSVYWYQQSLDQGLQFLIQYYNGEERAKGNILERFSAQQFPDLHSELNLSSLELGDSALYFCASSLDGTYEQFFGPGTRLTVL.

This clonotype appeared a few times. In nucleotides, the CDR3 is TGTGCCAGCAGTCCCGGAATGGCCAAAAACATTCAGTACTTC. Translation: CASSPGMAKNIQYF. The chain combines TRBV27 with TRBJ2-4; no reliable D call. The V end was cut by 5 bases, the J end by 1 base, with 9 bases between. This CDR3 is 14 amino acids long. CDR1 is MNHEY and CDR2 is SMNVEV in the germline V gene (reference sequence).

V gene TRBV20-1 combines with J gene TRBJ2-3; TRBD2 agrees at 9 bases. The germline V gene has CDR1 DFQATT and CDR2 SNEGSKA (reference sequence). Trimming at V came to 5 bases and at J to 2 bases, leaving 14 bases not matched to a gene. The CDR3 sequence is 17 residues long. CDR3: CSAAERGATVNTDTQYF. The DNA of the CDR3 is TGCAGTGCTGCGGAGCGGGGGGCCACCGTAAACACAGATACGCAGTATTTT.

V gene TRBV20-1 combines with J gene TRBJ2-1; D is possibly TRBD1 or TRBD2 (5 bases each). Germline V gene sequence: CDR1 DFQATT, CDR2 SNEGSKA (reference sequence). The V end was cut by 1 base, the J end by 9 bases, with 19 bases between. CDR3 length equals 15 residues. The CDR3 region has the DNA TGCAGTGCTAGAGCCCCGTCACGGGGCTCAGGTGAGCAGTTCTTC. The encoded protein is CSARAPSRGSGEQFF.

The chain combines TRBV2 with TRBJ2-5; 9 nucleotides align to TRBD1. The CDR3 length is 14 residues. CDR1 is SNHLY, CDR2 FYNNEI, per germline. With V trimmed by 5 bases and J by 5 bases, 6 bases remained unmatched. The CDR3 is CASSWDRVGETQYF. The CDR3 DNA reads TGTGCCAGCAGTTGGGACAGGGTTGGGGAGACCCAGTACTTC.

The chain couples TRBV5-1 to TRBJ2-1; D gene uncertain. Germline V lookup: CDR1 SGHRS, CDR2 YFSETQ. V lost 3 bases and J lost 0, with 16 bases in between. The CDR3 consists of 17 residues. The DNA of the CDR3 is TGCGCCAGCAGCTCCCCGGTCACCCCTCGCTCCTACAATGAGCAGTTCTTC. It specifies CASSSPVTPRSYNEQFF.

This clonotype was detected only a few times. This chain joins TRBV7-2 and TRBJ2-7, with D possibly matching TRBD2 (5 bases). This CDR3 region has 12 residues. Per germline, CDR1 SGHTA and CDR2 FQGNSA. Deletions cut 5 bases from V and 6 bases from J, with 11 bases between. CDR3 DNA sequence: TGTGCCAGCAGCCCCCCCGAGGGCGAGCAGTACTTC. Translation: CASSPPEGEQYF. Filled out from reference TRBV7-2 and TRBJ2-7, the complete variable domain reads GAGVSQSPSNKVTEKGKDVELRCDPISGHTALYWYRQSLGQGLEFLIYFQGNSAPDKSGLPSDRFSAERTGGSVSTLTIQRTQQEDSAVYLCASSPPEGEQYFGPGTRLTVT.

The CDR3 DNA follows: TGTGCCAGCAGTGAGGACAGGCAAGAGACCCAGTACTTC. Residues: CASSEDRQETQYF. This chain joins TRBV2 and TRBJ2-5; 7 nucleotides line up with TRBD1. CDR1 SNHLY and CDR2 FYNNEI come from the germline V gene. V lost 3 bases and J lost 2; bases outside the gene matches: 0. The CDR3 has 13 amino acids. The whole variable domain, remainder taken from reference TRBV2 and TRBJ2-5, is EPEVTQTPSHQVTQMGQEVILRCVPISNHLYFYWYRQILGQKVEFLVSFYNNEISEKSEIFDDQFSVERPDGSNFTLKIRSTKLEDSAMYFCASSEDRQETQYFGPGTRLLVL.

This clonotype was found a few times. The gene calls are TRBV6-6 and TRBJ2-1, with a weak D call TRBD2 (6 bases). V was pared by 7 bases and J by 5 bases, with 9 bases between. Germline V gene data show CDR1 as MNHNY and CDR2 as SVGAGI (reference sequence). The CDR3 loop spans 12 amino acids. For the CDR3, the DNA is TGTGCCAGCAAAGGGACTCACAATGAGCAGTTCTTC. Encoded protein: CASKGTHNEQFF.

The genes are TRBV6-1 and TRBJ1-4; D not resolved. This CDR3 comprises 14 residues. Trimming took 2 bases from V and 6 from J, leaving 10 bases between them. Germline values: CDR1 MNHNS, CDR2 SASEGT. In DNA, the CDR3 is TGTGCCAGCAGTGAAACGACAAGCGATGAAAAACTGTTTTTT. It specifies CASSETTSDEKLFF.

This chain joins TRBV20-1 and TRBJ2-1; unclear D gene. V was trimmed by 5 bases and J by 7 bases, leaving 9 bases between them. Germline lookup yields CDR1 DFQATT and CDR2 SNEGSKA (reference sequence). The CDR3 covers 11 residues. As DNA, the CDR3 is TGCAGTGCTGATCCGGCGAATGAGCAGTTCTTC. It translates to CSADPANEQFF.

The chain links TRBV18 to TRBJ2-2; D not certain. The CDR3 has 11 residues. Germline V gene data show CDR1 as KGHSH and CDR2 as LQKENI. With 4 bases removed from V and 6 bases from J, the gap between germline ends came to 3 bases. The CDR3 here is CASSRAGELFF. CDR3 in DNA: TGTGCCAGCTCACGTGCCGGGGAGCTGTTTTTT.

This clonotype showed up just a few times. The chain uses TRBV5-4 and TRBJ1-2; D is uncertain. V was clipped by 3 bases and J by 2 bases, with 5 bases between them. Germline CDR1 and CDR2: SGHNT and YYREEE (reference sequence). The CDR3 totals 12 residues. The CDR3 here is CASSSINYGYTF. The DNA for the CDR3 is TGTGCCAGCAGCTCAATAAACTATGGCTACACCTTC.

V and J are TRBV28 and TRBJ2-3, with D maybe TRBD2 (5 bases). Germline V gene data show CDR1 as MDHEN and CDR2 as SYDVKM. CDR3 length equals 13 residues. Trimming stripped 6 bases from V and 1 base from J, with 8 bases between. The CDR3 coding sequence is TGTGCCAGCAGACGTAGCGGCACAGATACGCAGTATTTT. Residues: CASRRSGTDTQYF.

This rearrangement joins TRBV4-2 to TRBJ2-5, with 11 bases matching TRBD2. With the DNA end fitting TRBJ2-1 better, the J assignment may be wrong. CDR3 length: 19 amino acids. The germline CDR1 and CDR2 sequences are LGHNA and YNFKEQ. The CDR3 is CASSQVAASGGSFGETQFF. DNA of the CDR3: TGTGCCAGCAGCCAAGTAGCGGCTAGCGGGGGGAGTTTCGGTGAGACCCAGTTCTTC.

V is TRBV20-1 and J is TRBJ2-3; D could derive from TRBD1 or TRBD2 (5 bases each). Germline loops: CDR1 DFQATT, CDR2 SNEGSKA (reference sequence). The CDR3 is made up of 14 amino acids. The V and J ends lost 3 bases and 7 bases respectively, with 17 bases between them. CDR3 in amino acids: CSASPGPPHNTQYF. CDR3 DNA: TGCAGTGCTAGTCCGGGACCCCCCCACAATACGCAGTATTTT.

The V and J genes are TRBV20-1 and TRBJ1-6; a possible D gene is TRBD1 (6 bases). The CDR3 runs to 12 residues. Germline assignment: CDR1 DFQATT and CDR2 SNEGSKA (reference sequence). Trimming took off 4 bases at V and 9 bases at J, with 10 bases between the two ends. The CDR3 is CSAISRGSPLHF. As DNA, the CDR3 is TGCAGTGCTATCAGCAGGGGTTCACCCCTCCACTTT.

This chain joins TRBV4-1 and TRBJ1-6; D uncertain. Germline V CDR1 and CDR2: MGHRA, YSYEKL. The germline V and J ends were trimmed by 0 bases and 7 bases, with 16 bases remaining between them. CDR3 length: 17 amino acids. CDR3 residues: CASSQDSRRQANSPLHF. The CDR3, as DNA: TGCGCCAGCAGCCAAGATAGCCGGCGGCAGGCGAATTCACCCCTCCACTTT.

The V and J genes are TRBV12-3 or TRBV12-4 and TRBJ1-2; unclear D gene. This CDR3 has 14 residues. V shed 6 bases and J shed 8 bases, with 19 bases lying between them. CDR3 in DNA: TGTGCCAGCAGACGCCCCGGGCCCCCCTCGGGCTACACCTTC. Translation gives CASRRPGPPSGYTF.

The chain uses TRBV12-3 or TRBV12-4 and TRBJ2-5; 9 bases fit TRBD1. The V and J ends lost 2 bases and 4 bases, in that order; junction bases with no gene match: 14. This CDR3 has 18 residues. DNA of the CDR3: TGTGCCAGCAGTTTAAGGCTGAGGGGACAGGGCTATCGAGAGACCCAGTACTTC. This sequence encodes CASSLRLRGQGYRETQYF.

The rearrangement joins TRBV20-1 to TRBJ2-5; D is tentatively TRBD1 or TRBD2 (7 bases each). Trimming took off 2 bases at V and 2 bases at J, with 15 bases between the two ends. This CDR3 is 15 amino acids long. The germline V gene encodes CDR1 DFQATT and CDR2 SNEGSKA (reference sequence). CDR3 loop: CSARLPAGQQETQYF. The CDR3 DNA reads TGCAGTGCTAGATTACCAGCGGGACAGCAAGAGACCCAGTACTTC.